This TCR beta chain came from a study of T cells after yellow fever vaccination. This clonotype was seen at least ten times. The V segment lost 4 bases and the J segment 2 bases; nucleotides outside the gene matches: 4. Per the germline V gene, CDR1 is SQVTM and CDR2 is ANQGSEA. The length of the CDR3 is 13 residues. TCR cDNA, made by 5'RACE template switching, carried an added universal primer site and UMIs. TCRdb reanalysed the 5' RACE reads using MiXCR and keeps one entry per CDR3 protein. This table has about 260,000 distinct CDR3 sequences, around 5.2% appearing once. Sequenced material: CD4+ T cells sorted from PBMCs, taken on the day of the yellow fever booster vaccination. This receptor was obtained from a man aged 18 to 29 who received the YFV17D yellow fever vaccine. The V gene is TRBV29-1, the J gene TRBJ2-7, with 8 bases lining up with TRBD1. For the CDR3, the DNA is TGCAGCGTTGGCCGGGACAGGACCTACGAGCAGTACTTC. Its translation: CSVGRDRTYEQYF.